The rows below give T cell receptor beta chains drawn from one sample of a study of cytomegalovirus exposure and HLA in healthy donors. Measured with immunoSEQ multiplex PCR; TCRdb has only the in-frame clones, and not every one. In the table there are approximately 180,000 clones, about four fifths of which are singletons. The sample taken for sequencing was PBMCs. The receptors derive from a girl aged 5 to 17 in good health and CMV-seropositive. CDR3s include the opening cysteine and the closing phenylalanine or tryptophan. A D gene is named only where the DNA matches it firmly. A clone size is listed for some rows: how often the clone was seen (once, few, many), or a class if it is expanded.

DNA	CDR3	J	D	size	V
TGTGCCAGCAGCGTGACAGGGGGTAGAGACACCTTC	CASSVTGGRDTF	TRBJ1-2	TRBD1	NA	TRBV5-8
TGTGCCACCAGCAGGGACAGGGGGAATGAAAAACTGTTTTTT	CATSRDRGNEKLFF	TRBJ1-4	TRBD1	NA	TRBV15
TGTGCCTGGAGTGTATCGAGCACTGAAGCTTTCTTT	CAWSVSSTEAFF	TRBJ1-1	NA	NA	TRBV30
TGTGCCAGCAGTGAGTGGACTAGCGGGGTTATGGATGAGCAGTTCTTC	CASSEWTSGVMDEQFF	TRBJ2-1	TRBD2	NA	TRBV6-1
TGTGCCAGCAGCCGCCTTTCGAGCTCCTACGAGCAGTACTTC	CASSRLSSSYEQYF	TRBJ2-7	NA	NA	TRBV11-3
TGTGCCAGCCACAGGACAGTGAACACTGAAGCTTTCTTT	CASHRTVNTEAFF	TRBJ1-1	NA	NA	TRBV6-5
TGTGCCAGCAGGGGACAGGGTCAGCCCCAGCATTTT	CASRGQGQPQHF	TRBJ1-5	TRBD1	few	TRBV7-9
TGTGCCAGTAGTATGGTACCGGGACAGGGGGCAGATACGCAGTATTTT	CASSMVPGQGADTQYF	TRBJ2-3	TRBD1	NA	TRBV19
TGCGCCAGCAGTGAGTCGGCCCTAGCGGGGACTGTGGAGACCCAGTACTTC	CASSESALAGTVETQYF	TRBJ2-5	TRBD2	NA	TRBV10-1
TGTGCCAGCAGTCCTGGGGACAGGGGACGGTACGAGCAGTACTTC	CASSPGDRGRYEQYF	TRBJ2-7	TRBD1	NA	TRBV7-9
TGTGCCAGCAGTTACTCCATAGCGGGCGGCTCCTACGAGCAGTACTTC	CASSYSIAGGSYEQYF	TRBJ2-7	TRBD2	NA	TRBV6-5
TGTGCCAGCAGCAAAGCTTATAACCGGGACAGGCGCTCCTACGAGCAGTACTTC	CASSKAYNRDRRSYEQYF	TRBJ2-7	NA	NA	TRBV21-1
TGTGCCAGCAGCTCGGGGGACGGAAATCAGCCCCAGCATTTT	CASSSGDGNQPQHF	TRBJ1-5	NA	NA	TRBV9
TGTGCCAGCAGCCTTCCGGACAGGAGGGACGGGGAGCTGTTTTTT	CASSLPDRRDGELFF	TRBJ2-2	NA	NA	TRBV11-2
TGTGCCAGCAGCCAACTCAGGACACATACTGAAGCTTTCTTT	CASSQLRTHTEAFF	TRBJ1-1	NA	NA	TRBV14
TGTGCCAGCAGTCGGAGGGACAGGTACCAAGAGACCCAGTACTTC	CASSRRDRYQETQYF	TRBJ2-5	TRBD1	NA	TRBV27
TGTGCCAGCAGTCCGCGGCGGGAGTATAATTCACCCCTCCACTTT	CASSPRREYNSPLHF	TRBJ1-6	NA	once	TRBV27
TGTGCCAGCAGCCTTCGCCAGGCTCCAGGTGGGAACTATGGCTACACCTTC	CASSLRQAPGGNYGYTF	TRBJ1-2	NA	NA	TRBV7-8
TGTGCCAGCAGTCCTGGGCGGGGCGGCCAGCCCCAGCATTTT	CASSPGRGGQPQHF	TRBJ1-5	NA	NA	TRBV6-1
TGTGCCACCAGCAGAGACCTACGGGGGGGCCTCACCGGGGAGCTGTTTTTT	CATSRDLRGGLTGELFF	TRBJ2-2	TRBD2	NA	TRBV15
TGTGCCAGCACCCTCCGCTTGGCCAACACTGAAGCTTTCTTT	CASTLRLANTEAFF	TRBJ1-1	NA	NA	TRBV2
TGTGCCAGCAGTATCGGACAGTATTCATCCTACAATGAGCAGTTCTTC	CASSIGQYSSYNEQFF	TRBJ2-1	NA	NA	TRBV6-6
TGTGCCAGCAGCTTAGCGAGGGGGGGCAAGGATGAAAAACTGTTTTTT	CASSLARGGKDEKLFF	TRBJ1-4	NA	NA	TRBV7-9
TGTGCCAGCAGCGTAGCGGGAAGCGGGGGGGCCTGGAAAAATGAGCAGTTCTTC	CASSVAGSGGAWKNEQFF	TRBJ2-1	TRBD2	NA	TRBV9
TGTGCCAGCAGCATAGCGGGGGAGCAGTTCTTC	CASSIAGEQFF	TRBJ2-1	TRBD2	NA	TRBV11-3
TGTGCCAGCAGCGCAACCCCCAGGGTGAGGAATGGCTACACCTTC	CASSATPRVRNGYTF	TRBJ1-2	NA	NA	TRBV27
TGCGCCAGCAGTCGGGACAGGACTTACACTGAAGCTTTCTTT	CASSRDRTYTEAFF	TRBJ1-1	TRBD1	once	TRBV4-1
TGTGCCAGCAGTTTCTCACCCGGGGCTGGAAACACCATATATTTT	CASSFSPGAGNTIYF	TRBJ1-3	NA	NA	TRBV28
TGCAGCGTTGCGGTTCGAAGTGGCTACACCTTC	CSVAVRSGYTF	TRBJ1-2	NA	once	TRBV29-1
TGCACCAGCAGCCAAGACGGCCCTCAGGGCAGCTACGAGCAGTACTTC	CTSSQDGPQGSYEQYF	TRBJ2-7	NA	NA	TRBV1
TGTGCCACCAGCAGAGCAGAGACGGGGAAGGGTGGCTACACCTTC	CATSRAETGKGGYTF	TRBJ1-2	NA	NA	TRBV15
TGCGCCAGCAGCTTGGCCGCCGGAGGCACTGAAGCTTTCTTT	CASSLAAGGTEAFF	TRBJ1-1	NA	NA	TRBV5-1
TGCGCCAGCAGCAGGGGTGGGGACTCCTACGAGCAGTACTTC	CASSRGGDSYEQYF	TRBJ2-7	NA	NA	TRBV5-1
TGTGCCAGCAGCGGGGAGGGGAATCAGCCCCAGCATTTT	CASSGEGNQPQHF	TRBJ1-5	NA	NA	TRBV9
TGTGCCAGCAGGTTGACGGGACTCATGAACACTGAAGCTTTCTTT	CASRLTGLMNTEAFF	TRBJ1-1	NA	NA	TRBV27
TGCAGCGTTGACCCGACAGGATACACAGATACGCAGTATTTT	CSVDPTGYTDTQYF	TRBJ2-3	NA	NA	TRBV29-1
TGTGCCAGTATTGAACGGGGGGGCGGTAGGAATGAGCAGTTCTTC	CASIERGGGRNEQFF	TRBJ2-1	TRBD2	NA	TRBV19
TGTGCCGGCGGATACCCGCGGGACAGGGGAAACTATGGCTACACCTTC	CAGGYPRDRGNYGYTF	TRBJ1-2	TRBD1	NA	TRBV7-9
TGTGCCAGCAGTTACAGGACAGGGAATCATTCACCCCTCCACTTT	CASSYRTGNHSPLHF	TRBJ1-6	TRBD1	NA	TRBV6-5
TGTTCCAGCCGACGGGACAGGGGATCCCACGAGCAGTACTTC	CSSRRDRGSHEQYF	TRBJ2-7	TRBD1	NA	TRBV7-9
TGTGCCAGCAGCGTAGAACCGAGAGGCACCGTTAACTATGGCTACACCTTC	CASSVEPRGTVNYGYTF	TRBJ1-2	NA	NA	TRBV9
TGTGCCAGCAGTGACGGGGGATTCTCCTACAATGAGCAGTTCTTC	CASSDGGFSYNEQFF	TRBJ2-1	NA	NA	TRBV25-1
TGTGCCAGCAGCACAGTCAGGGGAACGACTGAAGCTTTCTTT	CASSTVRGTTEAFF	TRBJ1-1	NA	NA	TRBV11-2
TGTGCCAGCAGTTCGATTACAGGGGGAAACACCATATATTTT	CASSSITGGNTIYF	TRBJ1-3	NA	NA	TRBV6-5
TGTGCCAGTAGTCAGGGGGTGAACACTGAAGCTTTCTTT	CASSQGVNTEAFF	TRBJ1-1	TRBD1	many	TRBV19
TGTGCCAGCAGCGCGACGGGACAGGGGGTCTCTGAAGCTTTCTTT	CASSATGQGVSEAFF	TRBJ1-1	TRBD1	once	TRBV9